This T cell receptor (beta chain) was captured in a study of Ad26.COV2.S vaccination and SARS-CoV-2 variants. About this clone itself: Its specificity is not known.

Germline V gene lookup returns CDR1 SGHTS and CDR2 YDEGEE. This CDR3 contains 15 residues. The V end was cut by 1 base, the J end by 6 bases, with 13 bases between. Study conclusions and caveats: Analyses of TCR breadth and depth may have underestimated total T cell responses. For non-spike TCRs, breadth in vaccine recipients resembled that in placebo recipients.

The method was immunoSEQ multiplex PCR; TCRdb's version includes in-frame clones alone and lacks a portion of them. The table shows 300,000 to 400,000 clones, with around 87% occurring only once. The treatment: roughly 19 received Ad26.COV2.S at low or high dose, single or two shots; about five received placebo; per-sample allocation not given. Sampling took place 63 days after the first vaccine or placebo injection. The receptor comes from a person between 18 and 60 years old who received the Ad26.COV2.S COVID-19 vaccine or a placebo. The specimen was peripheral blood, collected in a trial of Ad26.COV2.S vaccine versus placebo. The rearrangement links TRBV5-8 to TRBJ2-2; TRBD1 is a possible D gene (5 bases). The CDR3 spells CASSLTLGVPGELFF. CDR3 coding DNA: TGTGCCAGCAGCTTGACGTTAGGGGTACCCGGGGAGCTGTTTTTT.